Shown below are 12 T cell receptor beta chains from a single sample sequenced in a study of blood T cell repertoires in COVID-19. Assay: immunoSEQ multiplex PCR; the TCRdb copy retains only in-frame clones and omits some. The sample lists under 300,000 clones; just over 90% were seen once. The sample consisted of PBMCs or T cells enriched from blood (not recorded which). The receptors shown here come from a woman between 18 and 30 years old who had recovered from COVID-19.

The chain uses TRBV9 and TRBJ1-1; possible D gene TRBD1, 5 bases. Germline CDR1 is SGDLS and CDR2 is YYNGEE. Trimming removed 3 bases from V and 7 bases from J, with 16 bases in between. The CDR3 totals 14 residues. The CDR3 DNA reads as TGTGCCAGCAGCGAGGACACTTTCGGGGGTGAAGCTTTCTTT. Translated, it gives CASSEDTFGGEAFF.

The chain uses TRBV10-3 and TRBJ1-1; TRBD1 is a possible D gene (6 bases). In germline, CDR1 is ENHRY, CDR2 SYGVKD. The CDR3 sequence is 14 residues long. V lost 4 bases, J lost 1 base, and 10 bases lay in between. This CDR3 reads CAISVGTQNTEAFF. For the CDR3, the DNA is TGTGCCATCAGTGTTGGGACACAGAACACTGAAGCTTTCTTT.

This chain joins TRBV29-1 and TRBJ2-1, with D possibly TRBD2 on 5 matching bases. Germline-derived CDR1 and CDR2 are SQVTM and ANQGSEA. The CDR3 is 13 residues long. Trimming pared 3 bases from V and 9 bases from J, leaving 15 bases between. The CDR3 is CSVDSDWSGEQFF. The CDR3 nucleotides are TGCAGCGTTGATTCGGACTGGAGCGGTGAGCAGTTCTTC.

The V call is TRBV7-6, the J call TRBJ1-2, with D possibly matching TRBD1 (5 bases). Germline V gene lookup returns CDR1 SGHVS and CDR2 FNYEAQ. V lost 0 bases, J lost 8 bases, and 16 bases lay in between. This CDR3 contains 15 residues. The chain's CDR3 is CASSLAPGPKGGYTF. In DNA form, the CDR3 reads TGTGCCAGCAGCTTAGCCCCGGGCCCCAAGGGGGGCTACACCTTC.

DNA of the CDR3: TGTGCCAGCAGTCCAGGGACAGGATCTCACTATGGCTACACCTTC. Amino acids: CASSPGTGSHYGYTF. This rearrangement joins TRBV27 to TRBJ1-2; 8 nucleotides line up with TRBD1. The germline V gene has CDR1 MNHEY and CDR2 SMNVEV (reference sequence). The V gene end was trimmed by 5 bases and the J gene end by 3 bases; junction bases not matched to a gene: 8. CDR3 length equals 15 residues.

The rearrangement uses TRBV6-6 and TRBJ1-1; TRBD1 aligns across 7 bases. Per germline, CDR1 MNHNY and CDR2 SVGAGI (reference sequence). The trim removed 6 bases at V and 0 bases at J, leaving 7 bases unmatched. The CDR3 contains 15 residues. The CDR3 nucleotides are TGTGCCAGCAGACTACAGGGGCGCCTGAACACTGAAGCTTTCTTT. It is translated as CASRLQGRLNTEAFF.

The chain recombines TRBV13 with TRBJ1-1; unclear D gene. Germline V gives CDR1 PRHDT, CDR2 FYEKMQ (reference sequence). With 5 bases removed from V and 3 bases from J, the gap between germline ends came to 13 bases. The CDR3 is 14 residues long. CDR3 nucleotide sequence: TGTGCCAGCAGCCCGGCGGGCCGTGACACTGAAGCTTTCTTT. Its protein product is CASSPAGRDTEAFF. Full variable domain (remainder filled in from reference TRBV13 and TRBJ1-1): AAGVIQSPRHLIKEKRETATLKCYPIPRHDTVYWYQQGPGQDPQFLISFYEKMQSDKGSIPDRFSAQQFSDYHSELNMSSLELGDSALYFCASSPAGRDTEAFFGQGTRLTVV.

This clone was detected only a few times. The chain recombines TRBV11-2 with TRBJ1-4, with 7 bases lining up with TRBD1. CDR3 length: 15 residues. J lost 3 bases, V lost 4 bases, and 5 bases had no gene match. Germline assignment: CDR1 SGHAT and CDR2 FQNNGV. Here the CDR3 DNA reads TGTGCCAGCAGCTCAGGGGGACTGGCTAATGAAAAACTGTTTTTT. Protein sequence: CASSSGGLANEKLFF. The full variable domain, with the rest looked up from reference TRBV11-2 and TRBJ1-4, is EAGVAQSPRYKIIEKRQSVAFWCNPISGHATLYWYQQILGQGPKLLIQFQNNGVVDDSQLPKDRFSAERLKGVDSTLKIQPAKLEDSAVYLCASSSGGLANEKLFFGSGTQLSVL.

This chain uses TRBV2 with TRBJ1-5; D possibly corresponds to TRBD1 (6 bases). The V end was cut by 5 bases, the J end by 0 bases, with 17 bases between. Germline V gives CDR1 SNHLY, CDR2 FYNNEI. The CDR3 spans 17 residues. CDR3 nucleotides: TGTGCCAGCAGTACTGACTCAGACAGGTATAGCAATCAGCCCCAGCATTTT. Translated, it gives CASSTDSDRYSNQPQHF.

The chain carries TRBV7-3 and TRBJ1-1, with TRBD1 as a possible D gene (6 bases). V lost 1 base to trimming and J lost 0 bases, with 12 bases between them. Looked up from germline, CDR1 is SGHTA and CDR2 is FQGTGA. The CDR3 spans 16 residues. Here the CDR3 reads CASSLNRDRMNTEAFF. CDR3 in DNA: TGTGCCAGCAGCTTAAACAGGGACCGAATGAACACTGAAGCTTTCTTT.

V and J are TRBV28 and TRBJ1-5, with D maybe TRBD1 (5 bases). This CDR3 has 15 residues. The V and J ends lost 3 bases and 9 bases respectively, with 18 bases between them. Germline CDR1 MDHEN, CDR2 SYDVKM. Here the CDR3 DNA reads TGTGCCAGCAGTTTGGGGGAGGGGAGGAAGAGGCCCCAGCATTTT. Protein: CASSLGEGRKRPQHF. The variable domain in full, completed from reference TRBV28 and TRBJ1-5, reads DVKVTQSSRYLVKRTGEKVFLECVQDMDHENMFWYRQDPGLGLRLIYFSYDVKMKEKGDIPEGYSVSREKKERFSLILESASTNQTSMYLCASSLGEGRKRPQHFGDGTRLSIL.

The rearrangement links TRBV27 to TRBJ2-2; weak D call: TRBD2 (6 bases). The V end lost 2 bases, the J end lost 7 bases, and 11 bases lay between the germline ends. This CDR3 has 14 amino acids. Germline assignment: CDR1 MNHEY and CDR2 SMNVEV (reference sequence). The CDR3 protein is CASSLGGAGGELFF. The CDR3 DNA sequence: TGTGCCAGCAGTTTAGGCGGGGCGGGCGGGGAGCTGTTTTTT.